Listed below are T cell receptor beta chains from one sample, sequenced in a study of spatial heterogeneity in lung cancer. TCRdb re-called the 5' RACE reads through MiXCR, storing one row per CDR3 protein. The data contain about 23,000 distinct CDR3 sequences, less than 6% of them singletons. The sample was PBMCs, taken at surgery. The receptors were gathered from a male donor with early-stage non-small cell lung cancer. The CDR3 runs from the conserved cysteine through the conserved F or W. D genes are given only for firm matches. Clone size is given for some rows only: seen once, a few or many times, or a class if the clone is expanded.

j_gene,d_gene,abundance,v_gene,CDR3nt,CDR3aa
TRBJ1-6,.,.,TRBV9,TGTGCCAGCAGCGGGCACCCGCCACGGGGGTCGGGTGGGAGTTCACCCCTCCACTTT,CASSGHPPRGSGGSSPLHF
TRBJ1-2,.,many,TRBV14,TGTGCCAGCAGCCAAGGTGTGGCTAACTATGGCTACACCTTC,CASSQGVANYGYTF
TRBJ2-5,.,many,TRBV7-2,TGTGCCAGCAGCTTAGGGGGGACGGGGCAAGAGACCCAGTACTTC,CASSLGGTGQETQYF
TRBJ2-7,TRBD1,many,TRBV7-2,TGTGCCAGCAGCCGTCCCGAGACAGGGGGAAAAAGCTCCTACGAGCAGTACTTC,CASSRPETGGKSSYEQYF
TRBJ2-7,.,many,TRBV4-3,TGCGCCAGCAGCCAAGAAAACGGCTACGAGCAGTACTTC,CASSQENGYEQYF
TRBJ2-1,TRBD1,many,TRBV7-8,TGTGCCAGCAGCGCAAATTACGACAGGGGTCTTATTGGGGTCTTC,CASSANYDRGLIGVF
TRBJ2-7,.,many,TRBV11-1,TGTGCCAGCAGCTTAGCGAAGGGCGTCTCCTCCTACGAGCAGTACTTC,CASSLAKGVSSYEQYF
TRBJ1-6,.,many,TRBV13,TGTGCCAGCAGTCGTATCCGTAATTCACCCCTCCACTTT,CASSRIRNSPLHF
TRBJ2-5,.,many,TRBV5-1,TGCGCCAGCAGCTTGGGATACCGGGCCGGTATCCAAGAGACCCAGTACTTC,CASSLGYRAGIQETQYF
TRBJ2-5,.,many,TRBV18,TGTGCCAGCTCACTTGGACAGATGAAAGAGACCCAGTACTTC,CASSLGQMKETQYF
TRBJ1-2,TRBD1,many,TRBV12-3/TRBV12-4,TGTGCCAGCAGTTTATTTCGACAGGGAGGCTACACCTTC,CASSLFRQGGYTF
TRBJ2-1,.,.,TRBV7-9,TGTGCCAGCAGCTTAGAAGGGGGCGGGAGCTCCTACAATGAGCAGTTCTTC,CASSLEGGGSSYNEQFF
TRBJ1-2,TRBD1,many,TRBV6-1,TGTGCCAGCATCGATGGACAGGGATATGATGGCTACACCTTC,CASIDGQGYDGYTF
TRBJ2-1,TRBD2,few,TRBV6-2/TRBV6-3,TGTGCCAGCAGTGACCCGGGGGGGCGTCCCTACAATGAGCAGTTCTTC,CASSDPGGRPYNEQFF
TRBJ2-1,TRBD2,many,TRBV28,TGTGCCAGCAGGACGACTAGCGGGATTTACAATGAGCAGTTCTTC,CASRTTSGIYNEQFF
TRBJ2-5,.,few,TRBV6-1,TGTGCCAGCAGTGAAGGGGGGACGGACCAAGAGACCCAGTACTTC,CASSEGGTDQETQYF
TRBJ2-4,TRBD2,many,TRBV28,TGTGCCAGCAGTCCCCGGGGGGACGGCATTCAGTACTTC,CASSPRGDGIQYF
TRBJ1-3,.,many,TRBV28,TGTGCCAGCAGTACTTTAGGGGGGACGATCTCTGGAAACACCATATATTTT,CASSTLGGTISGNTIYF
TRBJ1-5,.,many,TRBV2,TGTGCCAGCAGTGGAGACAGCGTGGGCCAGCATTTT,CASSGDSVGQHF
TRBJ1-3,TRBD1,many,TRBV19,TGTGCCAGTAGTACCGGGACAGTTCGCTCTGGAAACACCATATATTTT,CASSTGTVRSGNTIYF
TRBJ1-4,.,many,TRBV20-1,TGCAGTGCTCGAATCGGGGGGTCGGAAAATGAAAAACTGTTTTTT,CSARIGGSENEKLFF
TRBJ2-3,TRBD2,many,TRBV2,TGTGCCAGCAGCCCCCGGGGGGGCCCCACAGATACGCAGTATTTT,CASSPRGGPTDTQYF
TRBJ1-2,.,many,TRBV12-3/TRBV12-4,TGTGCCAGCAGATCGACGGGAGAAGGCTATGGCTACACCTTC,CASRSTGEGYGYTF
TRBJ1-2,.,many,TRBV28,TGTGCCAGCAGTTTCCCGGCCCTCTCAGGGAGCGGCTACACCTTC,CASSFPALSGSGYTF
TRBJ2-2,TRBD2,many,TRBV2,TGTGCCAGCAGAAAACTAGCGGAGAGCACCGGGGAGCTGTTTTTT,CASRKLAESTGELFF
TRBJ1-4,TRBD1,medium-sized,TRBV7-9,TGTGCCAGCAGCCCCGGGACAGGGGTCGAAAAACTGTTTTTT,CASSPGTGVEKLFF
TRBJ2-2,.,.,TRBV4-3,TGCGCCAGCAGCCAATCGGGGAACACCGGGGAGCTGTTTTTT,CASSQSGNTGELFF
TRBJ1-5,.,many,TRBV6-1,TGTGCCAGCACCCCCGGACAGAACAATCAGCCCCAGCATTTT,CASTPGQNNQPQHF
TRBJ1-2,TRBD1,many,TRBV6-6,TGTGCCAGCAGCTTGACAGGGGTAAAAAACTATGGCTACACCTTC,CASSLTGVKNYGYTF
TRBJ1-5,TRBD1,medium-sized,TRBV28,TGTGCCAGCAGACCCGGGACAGCTAGCAATCAGCCCCAGCATTTT,CASRPGTASNQPQHF
TRBJ2-7,.,many,TRBV12-3/TRBV12-4,TGTGCCAGCAGTTCATACGGCGGCAGGTCCTACGAGCAGTACTTC,CASSSYGGRSYEQYF
TRBJ2-7,.,many,TRBV6-9,TGTGCCAGCAGCCACAGGGTTAGAGTGGTCTACGAGCAGTACTTC,CASSHRVRVVYEQYF
TRBJ1-2,TRBD1,many,TRBV29-1,TGCAGCGTTGGCTTAGGGGGGACAGGGTGGACAGTAAACTATGGCTACACCTTC,CSVGLGGTGWTVNYGYTF
TRBJ1-2,TRBD1,many,TRBV28,TGTGCCAGCAGGACGACAGGGGGCTATTATGGCTACACCTTC,CASRTTGGYYGYTF
TRBJ2-7,TRBD1,many,TRBV7-6,TGTGCCAGCAGCCAGGCCGGACAGGGACCCTACGAGCAGTACTTC,CASSQAGQGPYEQYF
TRBJ1-5,.,many,TRBV6-2/TRBV6-3,TGTGCCAGCAGTTACCAGGCACAGCTTGGGTCGTATCAGCCCCAGCATTTT,CASSYQAQLGSYQPQHF
TRBJ1-1,.,many,TRBV6-6,TGTGCCAGCAGTTACTCGACGCTTGAAGCTTTCTTT,CASSYSTLEAFF
TRBJ1-1,.,many,TRBV6-2/TRBV6-3,TGTGCCAGCAGTTACTGGGAGGAAGCTTTCTTT,CASSYWEEAFF
TRBJ2-1,.,many,TRBV5-1,TGCGCCAGCAGCCCCAGAGGGGGGGGACTTAATGAGCAGTTCTTC,CASSPRGGGLNEQFF
TRBJ1-4,.,many,TRBV9,TGTGCCAGCAGCGTAGCCGATAGGGGCAATGAAAAACTGTTTTTT,CASSVADRGNEKLFF
TRBJ2-7,.,many,TRBV6-5,TGTGCCAGCAGTTACTCCTCCCTGACCTACGAGCAGTACTTC,CASSYSSLTYEQYF